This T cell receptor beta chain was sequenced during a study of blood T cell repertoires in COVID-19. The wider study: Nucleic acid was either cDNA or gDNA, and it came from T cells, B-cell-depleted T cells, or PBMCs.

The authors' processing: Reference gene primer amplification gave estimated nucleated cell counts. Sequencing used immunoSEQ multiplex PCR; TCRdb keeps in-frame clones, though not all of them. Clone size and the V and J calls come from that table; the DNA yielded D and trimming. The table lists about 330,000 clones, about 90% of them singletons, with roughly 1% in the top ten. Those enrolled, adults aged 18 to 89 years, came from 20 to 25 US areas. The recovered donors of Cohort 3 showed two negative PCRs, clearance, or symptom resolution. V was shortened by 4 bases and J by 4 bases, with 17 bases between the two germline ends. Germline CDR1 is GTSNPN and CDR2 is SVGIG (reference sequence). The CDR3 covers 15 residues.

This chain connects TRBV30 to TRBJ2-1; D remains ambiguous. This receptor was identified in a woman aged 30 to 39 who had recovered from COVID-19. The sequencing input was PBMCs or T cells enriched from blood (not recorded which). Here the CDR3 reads CAWTPPGPAYNEQFF. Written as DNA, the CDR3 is TGTGCCTGGACACCCCCGGGTCCGGCTTACAATGAGCAGTTCTTC.